Detailed here is one TCR beta chain. Germline V gene sequence: CDR1 SGDLS, CDR2 YYNGEE. This CDR3 spans 17 amino acids. The ends lost 4 bases at V and 4 bases at J; junction bases unmatched: 13. The data were obtained in a study of T cell changes during pregnancy in multiple sclerosis. The table came from immunoSEQ multiplex PCR; TCRdb's copy has only in-frame clones and leaves some out. This sample has tens of thousands of clones; just under 95% occur once, and the top ten carry roughly 8%. The origin of this receptor is a female donor with multiple sclerosis, enrolled in a pregnancy study. The sample in question was CD8+ T cells from peripheral blood mononuclear cells, obtained in the third trimester of pregnancy. V and J are TRBV9 and TRBJ2-3; 9 nucleotides match TRBD2. The CDR3 DNA follows: TGTGCCAGCAGCTCCGCTCCGGCGGGGGGGGCGCCAGATACGCAGTATTTT. It is translated as CASSSAPAGGAPDTQYF.